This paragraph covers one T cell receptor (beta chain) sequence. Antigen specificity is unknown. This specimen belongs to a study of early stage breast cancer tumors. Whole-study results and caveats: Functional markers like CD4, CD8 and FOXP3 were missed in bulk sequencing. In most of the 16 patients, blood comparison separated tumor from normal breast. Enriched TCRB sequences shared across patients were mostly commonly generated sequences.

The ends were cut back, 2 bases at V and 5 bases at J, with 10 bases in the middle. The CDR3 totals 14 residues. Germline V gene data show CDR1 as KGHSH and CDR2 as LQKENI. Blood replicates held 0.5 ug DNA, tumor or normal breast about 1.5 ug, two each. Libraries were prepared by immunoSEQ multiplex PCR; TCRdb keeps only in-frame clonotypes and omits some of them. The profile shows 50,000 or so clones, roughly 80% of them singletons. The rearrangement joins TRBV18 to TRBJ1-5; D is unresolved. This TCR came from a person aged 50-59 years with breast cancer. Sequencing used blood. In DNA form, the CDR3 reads TGTGCCAGCTCACCAAGAGTTAGGGATCAGCCCCAGCATTTT. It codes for CASSPRVRDQPQHF.